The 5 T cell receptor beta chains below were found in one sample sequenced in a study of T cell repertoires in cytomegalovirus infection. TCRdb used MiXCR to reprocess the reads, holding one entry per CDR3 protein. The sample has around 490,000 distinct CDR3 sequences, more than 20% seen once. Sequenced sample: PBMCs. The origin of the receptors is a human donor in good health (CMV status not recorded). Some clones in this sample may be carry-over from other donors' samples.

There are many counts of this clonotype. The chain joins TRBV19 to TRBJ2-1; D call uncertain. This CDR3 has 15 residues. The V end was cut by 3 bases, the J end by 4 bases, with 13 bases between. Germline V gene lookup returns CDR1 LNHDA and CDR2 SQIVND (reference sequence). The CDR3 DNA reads TGTGCCAGTAGTATTATGGGATTCATATACAATGAGCAGTTCTTC. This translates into CASSIMGFIYNEQFF.

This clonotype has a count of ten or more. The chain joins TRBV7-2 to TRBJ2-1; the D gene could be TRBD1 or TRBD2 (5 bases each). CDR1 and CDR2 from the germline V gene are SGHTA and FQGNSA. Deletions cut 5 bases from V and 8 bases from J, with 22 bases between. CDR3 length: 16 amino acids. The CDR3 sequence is CASSRFGTSLSDEQFF. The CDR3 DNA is TGTGCCAGCAGCCGATTTGGGACGAGTCTTTCGGATGAGCAGTTCTTC.

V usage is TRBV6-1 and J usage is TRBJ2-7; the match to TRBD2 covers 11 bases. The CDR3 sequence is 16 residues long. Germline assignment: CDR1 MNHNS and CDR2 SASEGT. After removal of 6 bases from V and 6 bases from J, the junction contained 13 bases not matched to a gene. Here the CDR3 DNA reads TGTGCCAGCAGACCTACTAGCGGGAGTACCAATACCGAGCAGTACGTC. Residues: CASRPTSGSTNTEQYV.

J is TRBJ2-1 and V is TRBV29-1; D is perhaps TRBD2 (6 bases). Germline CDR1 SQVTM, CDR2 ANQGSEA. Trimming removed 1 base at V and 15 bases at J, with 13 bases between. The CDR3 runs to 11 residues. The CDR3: CSVEGRGLRFF. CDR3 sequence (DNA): TGCAGCGTTGAAGGGAGGGGTCTTAGGTTCTTC.

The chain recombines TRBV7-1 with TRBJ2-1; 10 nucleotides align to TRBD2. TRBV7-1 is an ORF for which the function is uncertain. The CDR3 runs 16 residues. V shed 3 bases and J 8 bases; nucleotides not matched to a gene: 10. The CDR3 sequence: CASSSTSGKSWDEQFF. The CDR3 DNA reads TGTGCCAGCAGCTCTACTAGCGGGAAGAGTTGGGATGAGCAGTTCTTC.